This T cell receptor beta chain was obtained from a study of Graves' ophthalmopathy and Graves' hyperthyroidism. Transcripts of RNA were the source for amplifying TCR beta CDR3 regions. An opening RT-PCR round employed HTBI primers and preceded a second-round multiplex PCR. In TCRdb, the multiplex PCR reads were re-called with MiXCR into one record per CDR3 protein. The sample includes some 520,000 distinct CDR3 sequences, 14% of them seen just once. This clonotype has at least ten counts. The antigen remains undetermined. Physicians reached a diagnosis by relying on clinical symptoms, serum thyroxine, TRAb, thyroid ultrasound and orbital computed tomography. Germline-derived CDR1 and CDR2 are MGHDK and SYGVNS. The length of the CDR3 is 14 residues. The V end lost 4 bases, the J end lost 1 base, and 10 bases lay between the germline ends. Study-wide findings and caveats: Blood was where most expanded thyroid clonotypes above 0.001 frequency also turned up.

This rearrangement joins TRBV25-1 to TRBJ1-1, with D unresolved. The clonotype comes from a woman in her twenties or thirties with Graves' ophthalmopathy. The sequenced sample was blood. CDR3 nucleotide sequence: TGTGCCAGCAGTGGGGAAGCCCCGAACACTGAAGCTTTCTTT. It is translated as CASSGEAPNTEAFF.